A selection of T cell receptor beta chains follows, all from one sample in a study of blood T cell repertoires in COVID-19. The data were produced by immunoSEQ multiplex PCR, yet TCRdb's version contains in-frame clones alone and is incomplete. The table records over 200,000 clones, almost 90% of them present only once. Sequencing input: peripheral blood. Receptors originate from a man aged 18 to 30 with active or convalescent COVID-19. Both conserved end residues are part of each CDR3. D genes are given only for firm matches. Some rows have no size entry. The others give once, few or many, or a class for an expanded clone.

v_call: TRBV7-2; clone_size: -; j_call: TRBJ2-3; d_call: TRBD2; cdr3_aa: CASSPNKGLAGGREDTQYF; cdr3_nt: TGTGCCAGCAGCCCGAACAAAGGACTAGCGGGAGGGCGTGAAGATACGCAGTATTTT
v_call: TRBV7-3; clone_size: -; j_call: TRBJ1-2; d_call: -; cdr3_aa: CASSDGDGDYGYTF; cdr3_nt: TGTGCCAGCAGCGACGGAGACGGCGATTATGGCTACACCTTC
v_call: TRBV3-1/TRBV3-2; clone_size: -; j_call: TRBJ2-1; d_call: TRBD2; cdr3_aa: CASRRRGLAGGPSYNEQFF; cdr3_nt: TGTGCCAGCAGGCGCCGAGGACTAGCGGGAGGGCCCTCCTACAATGAGCAGTTCTTC
v_call: TRBV18; clone_size: -; j_call: TRBJ2-7; d_call: TRBD2; cdr3_aa: CASSPGTSFEQYF; cdr3_nt: TGTGCCAGCTCACCCGGGACTAGTTTCGAGCAGTACTTC
v_call: TRBV7-9; clone_size: -; j_call: TRBJ1-1; d_call: TRBD1; cdr3_aa: CASSWEGGQGNTEAFF; cdr3_nt: TGTGCCAGCAGCTGGGAGGGGGGACAGGGGAACACTGAAGCTTTCTTT
v_call: TRBV28; clone_size: -; j_call: TRBJ1-5; d_call: -; cdr3_aa: CASRGQGNQPQHF; cdr3_nt: TGTGCCAGCAGGGGCCAGGGCAATCAGCCCCAGCATTTT
v_call: TRBV19; clone_size: -; j_call: TRBJ2-2; d_call: -; cdr3_aa: CASSIHEEGTGELFF; cdr3_nt: TGTGCCAGTAGTATACACGAGGAGGGCACCGGGGAGCTGTTTTTT
v_call: TRBV27; clone_size: -; j_call: TRBJ2-3; d_call: TRBD2; cdr3_aa: CASNTRTSGSDTQYF; cdr3_nt: TGTGCCAGCAACACCAGGACTAGCGGGAGCGATACGCAGTATTTT
v_call: TRBV4-3; clone_size: -; j_call: TRBJ1-3; d_call: TRBD1; cdr3_aa: CASSPGTASPGNTIYF; cdr3_nt: TGCGCCAGCAGTCCTGGGACAGCTTCACCTGGAAACACCATATATTTT
v_call: TRBV28; clone_size: -; j_call: TRBJ2-7; d_call: -; cdr3_aa: CASQGPPTHEQYF; cdr3_nt: TGTGCCAGCCAGGGCCCCCCCACCCACGAGCAGTACTTC
v_call: TRBV5-1; clone_size: -; j_call: TRBJ1-5; d_call: -; cdr3_aa: CASSLSGISNQPQHF; cdr3_nt: TGCGCCAGCAGCTTGTCGGGGATCAGCAATCAGCCCCAGCATTTT
v_call: TRBV9; clone_size: -; j_call: TRBJ2-7; d_call: -; cdr3_aa: CASSVVSETGEQYF; cdr3_nt: TGTGCCAGCAGCGTAGTGAGTGAGACAGGCGAGCAGTACTTC
v_call: TRBV28; clone_size: few; j_call: TRBJ2-1; d_call: -; cdr3_aa: CASSEQGASYNEQFF; cdr3_nt: TGTGCCAGCAGTGAGCAAGGGGCCTCTTACAATGAGCAGTTCTTC
v_call: TRBV12-3/TRBV12-4; clone_size: -; j_call: TRBJ2-7; d_call: TRBD1; cdr3_aa: CASRQGAWEQYF; cdr3_nt: TGTGCCAGCCGGCAGGGGGCTTGGGAGCAGTACTTC
v_call: TRBV10-3; clone_size: -; j_call: TRBJ2-3; d_call: -; cdr3_aa: CAIRSGDTQYF; cdr3_nt: TGTGCCATCAGATCCGGAGATACGCAGTATTTT
v_call: TRBV19; clone_size: -; j_call: TRBJ1-1; d_call: TRBD1; cdr3_aa: CASSERLTGGSFEAFF; cdr3_nt: TGTGCCAGTAGTGAACGCTTGACAGGGGGCAGTTTTGAAGCTTTCTTT
v_call: TRBV24-1; clone_size: -; j_call: TRBJ2-5; d_call: -; cdr3_aa: CATSDEGEGGPQETQYF; cdr3_nt: TGTGCCACCAGTGATGAAGGAGAAGGGGGTCCTCAAGAGACCCAGTACTTC
v_call: TRBV15; clone_size: -; j_call: TRBJ2-1; d_call: -; cdr3_aa: CATTTDPLYNEQFF; cdr3_nt: TGTGCCACCACCACAGATCCTCTCTACAATGAGCAGTTCTTC
v_call: TRBV7-3; clone_size: -; j_call: TRBJ2-2; d_call: -; cdr3_aa: CASRSQPNTGELFF; cdr3_nt: TGTGCCAGCAGGAGCCAACCGAACACCGGGGAGCTGTTTTTT
v_call: TRBV5-6; clone_size: -; j_call: TRBJ2-2; d_call: TRBD2; cdr3_aa: CASSGGTSGSRFTGELFF; cdr3_nt: TGTGCCAGCAGCGGCGGGACTAGCGGGAGTAGGTTCACCGGGGAGCTGTTTTTT
v_call: TRBV7-2; clone_size: once; j_call: TRBJ2-1; d_call: TRBD2; cdr3_aa: CASSFDPGLAYGEQFF; cdr3_nt: TGTGCCAGCAGCTTCGATCCGGGACTAGCGTATGGTGAGCAGTTCTTC
v_call: TRBV27; clone_size: -; j_call: TRBJ1-1; d_call: -; cdr3_aa: CASSFYRGGTEAFF; cdr3_nt: TGTGCCAGCAGTTTCTATAGGGGCGGCACTGAAGCTTTCTTT
v_call: TRBV19; clone_size: -; j_call: TRBJ1-2; d_call: -; cdr3_aa: CASNQGLYGYTF; cdr3_nt: TGTGCCAGTAATCAGGGTCTCTATGGCTACACCTTC
v_call: TRBV6-1; clone_size: -; j_call: TRBJ1-2; d_call: TRBD1; cdr3_aa: CASSEADRYGYTF; cdr3_nt: TGTGCCAGCAGTGAAGCGGACAGGTATGGCTACACCTTC
v_call: TRBV6-5; clone_size: once; j_call: TRBJ1-1; d_call: TRBD1; cdr3_aa: CASSYRQGFTEAFF; cdr3_nt: TGTGCCAGCAGTTACCGACAGGGATTCACTGAAGCTTTCTTT
v_call: TRBV4-2; clone_size: -; j_call: TRBJ1-3; d_call: TRBD1; cdr3_aa: CASSQGQGGNTIYF; cdr3_nt: TGTGCCAGCAGCCAGGGACAGGGTGGAAACACCATATATTTT
v_call: TRBV6-2/TRBV6-3; clone_size: few; j_call: TRBJ2-7; d_call: -; cdr3_aa: CASSYQTGEQYF; cdr3_nt: TGTGCCAGCAGTTATCAGACGGGCGAGCAGTACTTC
v_call: TRBV25-1; clone_size: -; j_call: TRBJ1-5; d_call: -; cdr3_aa: CASSETGFNQPQHF; cdr3_nt: TGTGCCAGCAGTGAAACAGGGTTCAATCAGCCCCAGCATTTT
v_call: TRBV19; clone_size: -; j_call: TRBJ1-5; d_call: -; cdr3_aa: CASSISRGLGGNQPQHF; cdr3_nt: TGTGCCAGTAGTATTTCGCGGGGTCTTGGTGGCAATCAGCCCCAGCATTTT
v_call: TRBV7-9; clone_size: -; j_call: TRBJ2-2; d_call: -; cdr3_aa: CASSLEGAEGTGELFF; cdr3_nt: TGTGCCAGCAGCTTGGAGGGGGCTGAGGGCACCGGGGAGCTGTTTTTT
v_call: TRBV14; clone_size: few; j_call: TRBJ2-7; d_call: -; cdr3_aa: CASSQDSTTYEQYF; cdr3_nt: TGTGCCAGCAGCCAAGATTCCACTACCTACGAGCAGTACTTC
v_call: TRBV7-2; clone_size: -; j_call: TRBJ2-7; d_call: TRBD2; cdr3_aa: CASSLIAGGATYEQYF; cdr3_nt: TGTGCCAGCAGCCTCATAGCGGGCGGGGCCACATACGAGCAGTACTTC
v_call: TRBV30; clone_size: -; j_call: TRBJ1-1; d_call: -; cdr3_aa: CAWTLGDTEAFF; cdr3_nt: TGTGCCTGGACGCTCGGGGATACTGAAGCTTTCTTT
v_call: TRBV30; clone_size: once; j_call: TRBJ1-5; d_call: -; cdr3_aa: CAWSEGRTYNQPQHF; cdr3_nt: TGTGCCTGGAGTGAGGGGAGGACCTACAATCAGCCCCAGCATTTT
v_call: TRBV19; clone_size: -; j_call: TRBJ2-7; d_call: -; cdr3_aa: CASSIPMREQYF; cdr3_nt: TGTGCCAGTAGTATACCTATGAGGGAGCAGTACTTC